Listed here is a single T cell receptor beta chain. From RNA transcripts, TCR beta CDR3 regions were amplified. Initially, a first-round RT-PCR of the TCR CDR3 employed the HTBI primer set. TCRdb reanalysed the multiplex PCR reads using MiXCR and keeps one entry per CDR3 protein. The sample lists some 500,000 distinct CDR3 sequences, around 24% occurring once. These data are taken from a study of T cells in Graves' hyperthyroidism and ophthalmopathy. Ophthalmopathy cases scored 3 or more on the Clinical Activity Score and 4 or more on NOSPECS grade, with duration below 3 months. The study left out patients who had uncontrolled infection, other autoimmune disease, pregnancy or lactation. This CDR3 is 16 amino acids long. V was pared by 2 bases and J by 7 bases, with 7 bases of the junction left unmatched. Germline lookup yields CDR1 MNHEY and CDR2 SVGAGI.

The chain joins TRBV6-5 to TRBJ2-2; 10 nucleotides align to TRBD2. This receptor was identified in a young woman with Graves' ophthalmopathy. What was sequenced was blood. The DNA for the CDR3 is TGTGCCAGCAGTTACACAATATTAGCGGGAGGCGGGGAGCTGTTTTTT. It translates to CASSYTILAGGGELFF.